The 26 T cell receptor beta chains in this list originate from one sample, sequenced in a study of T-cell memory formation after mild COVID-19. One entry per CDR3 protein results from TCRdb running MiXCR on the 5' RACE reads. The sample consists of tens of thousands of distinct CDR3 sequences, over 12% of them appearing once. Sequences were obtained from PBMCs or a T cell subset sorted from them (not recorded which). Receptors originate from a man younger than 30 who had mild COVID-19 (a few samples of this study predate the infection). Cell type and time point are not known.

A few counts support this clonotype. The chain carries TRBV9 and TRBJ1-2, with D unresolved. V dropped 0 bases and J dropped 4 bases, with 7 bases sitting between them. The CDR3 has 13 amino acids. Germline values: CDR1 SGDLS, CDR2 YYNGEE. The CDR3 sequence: CASSVGTAYGYTF. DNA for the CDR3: TGTGCCAGCAGCGTAGGGACGGCCTATGGCTACACCTTC.

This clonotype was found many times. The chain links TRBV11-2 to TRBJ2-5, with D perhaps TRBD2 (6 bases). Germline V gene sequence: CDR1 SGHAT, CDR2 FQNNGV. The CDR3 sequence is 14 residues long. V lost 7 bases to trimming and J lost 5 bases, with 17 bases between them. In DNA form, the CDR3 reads TGTGCCAGCACCCCCCGGGGGTCGGGCGAGACCCAGTACTTC. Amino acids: CASTPRGSGETQYF.

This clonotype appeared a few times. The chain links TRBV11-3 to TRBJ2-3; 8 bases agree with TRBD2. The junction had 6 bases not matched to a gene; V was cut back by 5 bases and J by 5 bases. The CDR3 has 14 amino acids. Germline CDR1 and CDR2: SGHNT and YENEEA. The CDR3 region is CASSPSGGVDTQYF. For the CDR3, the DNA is TGTGCCAGCAGCCCGAGCGGGGGAGTAGATACGCAGTATTTT.

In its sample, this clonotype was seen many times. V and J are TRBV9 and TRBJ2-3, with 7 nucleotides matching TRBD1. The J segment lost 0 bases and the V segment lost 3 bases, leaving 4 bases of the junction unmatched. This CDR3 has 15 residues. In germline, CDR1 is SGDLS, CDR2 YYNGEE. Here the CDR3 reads CASSGGQASTDTQYF. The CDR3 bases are TGTGCCAGCAGCGGCGGACAGGCTAGCACAGATACGCAGTATTTT.

The CDR3 reads CASSPPRGPQHF. The DNA for the CDR3 is TGTGCCAGCAGTCCCCCCCGGGGGCCCCAGCATTTT. The chain couples TRBV28 to TRBJ1-5; the D is unclear. CDR1 is MDHEN and CDR2 is SYDVKM in the germline V gene. This CDR3 is 12 amino acids long. V was clipped by 5 bases and J by 9 bases, with 11 bases between them.

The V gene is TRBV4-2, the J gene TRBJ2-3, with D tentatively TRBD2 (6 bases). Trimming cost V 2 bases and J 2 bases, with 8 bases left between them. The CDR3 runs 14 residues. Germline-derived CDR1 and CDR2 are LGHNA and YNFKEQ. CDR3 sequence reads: CASSQSGVTDTQYF. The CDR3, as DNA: TGTGCCAGCAGCCAATCGGGGGTCACAGATACGCAGTATTTT.

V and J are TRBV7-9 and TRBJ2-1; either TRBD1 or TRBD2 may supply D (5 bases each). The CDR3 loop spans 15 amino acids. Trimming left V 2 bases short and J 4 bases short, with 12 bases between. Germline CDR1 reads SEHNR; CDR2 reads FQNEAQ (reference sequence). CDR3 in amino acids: CASSLPGHGYNEQFF. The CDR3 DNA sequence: TGTGCCAGCAGCTTACCGGGGCATGGGTACAATGAGCAGTTCTTC. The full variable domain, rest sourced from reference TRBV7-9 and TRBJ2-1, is DTGVSQNPRHKITKRGQNVTFRCDPISEHNRLYWYRQTLGQGPEFLTYFQNEAQLEKSRLLSDRFSAERPKGSFSTLEIQRTEQGDSAMYLCASSLPGHGYNEQFFGPGTRLTVL.

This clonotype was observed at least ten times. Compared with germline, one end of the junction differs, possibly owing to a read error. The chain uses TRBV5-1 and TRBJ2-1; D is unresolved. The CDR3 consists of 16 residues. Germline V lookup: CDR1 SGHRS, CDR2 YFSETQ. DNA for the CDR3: TGCGCCAGCAGCTTGTACTACGCCATATCCTACAGTGAGCAGTTCTTC. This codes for CASSLYYAISYSEQFF.

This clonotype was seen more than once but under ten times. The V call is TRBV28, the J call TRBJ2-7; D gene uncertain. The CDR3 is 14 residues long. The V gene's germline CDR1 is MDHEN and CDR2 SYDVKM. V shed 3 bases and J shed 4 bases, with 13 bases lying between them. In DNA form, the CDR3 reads TGTGCCAGCAGTTTCAGGAGTTACGGGTACGAGCAGTACGTC. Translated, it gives CASSFRSYGYEQYV.

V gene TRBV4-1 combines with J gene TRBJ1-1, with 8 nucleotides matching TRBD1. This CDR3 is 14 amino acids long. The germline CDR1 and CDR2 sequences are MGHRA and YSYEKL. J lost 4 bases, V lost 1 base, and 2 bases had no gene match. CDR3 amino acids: CASSQGTGPTEAFF. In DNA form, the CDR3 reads TGCGCCAGCAGCCAAGGGACAGGGCCCACTGAAGCTTTCTTT.

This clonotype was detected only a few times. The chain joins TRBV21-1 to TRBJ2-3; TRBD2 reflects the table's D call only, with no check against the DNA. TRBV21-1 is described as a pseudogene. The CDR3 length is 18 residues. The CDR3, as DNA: TGTGCCAGCAGCAAAGTCGTGAGCGGGGGGGTGTTTATAGATACGCAGTATTTT. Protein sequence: CASSKVVSGGVFIDTQYF.

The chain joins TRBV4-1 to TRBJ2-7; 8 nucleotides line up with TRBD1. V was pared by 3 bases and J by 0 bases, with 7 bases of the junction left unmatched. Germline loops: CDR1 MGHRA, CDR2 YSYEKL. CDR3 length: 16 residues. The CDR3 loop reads CASSHLRGQDSYEQYF. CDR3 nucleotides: TGCGCCAGCAGCCACCTCCGGGGACAGGACTCCTACGAGCAGTACTTC.

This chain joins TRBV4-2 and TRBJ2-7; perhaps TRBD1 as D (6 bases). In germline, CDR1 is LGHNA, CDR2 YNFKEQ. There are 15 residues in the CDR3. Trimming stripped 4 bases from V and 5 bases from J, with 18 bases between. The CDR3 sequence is CASSPTAGVNHEQYF. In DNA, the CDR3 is TGTGCCAGCAGCCCAACGGCAGGGGTGAACCACGAGCAGTACTTC.

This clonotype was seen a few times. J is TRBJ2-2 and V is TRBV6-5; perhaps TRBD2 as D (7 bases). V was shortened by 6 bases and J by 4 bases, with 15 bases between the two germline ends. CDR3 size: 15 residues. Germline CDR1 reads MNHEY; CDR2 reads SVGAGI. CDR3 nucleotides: TGTGCCAGCAGGTCTCGGGGGGCCCGCACCGGGGAGCTGTTTTTT. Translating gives CASRSRGARTGELFF.

The CDR3 is CASRITNTGELFF. The CDR3 nucleotides are TGTGCCAGCAGGATTACGAACACCGGGGAGCTGTTTTTT. V gene TRBV6-5 combines with J gene TRBJ2-2; D gene uncertain. Germline V gene data show CDR1 as MNHEY and CDR2 as SVGAGI. V was clipped by 6 bases and J by 0 bases, with 5 bases between them. The CDR3 totals 13 residues.

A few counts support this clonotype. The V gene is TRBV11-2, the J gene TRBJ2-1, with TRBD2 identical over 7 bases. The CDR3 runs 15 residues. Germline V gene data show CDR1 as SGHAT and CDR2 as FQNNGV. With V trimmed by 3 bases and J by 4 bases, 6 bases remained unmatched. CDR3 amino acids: CASSFTGGLYNEQFF. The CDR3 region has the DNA TGTGCCAGCAGCTTCACGGGGGGACTGTACAATGAGCAGTTCTTC.

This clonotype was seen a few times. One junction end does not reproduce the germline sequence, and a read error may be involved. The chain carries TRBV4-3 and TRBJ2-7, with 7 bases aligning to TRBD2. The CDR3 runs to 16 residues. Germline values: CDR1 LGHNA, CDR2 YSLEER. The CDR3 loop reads CASSQEAWRGSFEQYF. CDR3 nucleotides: TGCGCCAGCAGCCAAGAGGCATGGCGGGGGTCCTTCGAGCAGTACTTC.

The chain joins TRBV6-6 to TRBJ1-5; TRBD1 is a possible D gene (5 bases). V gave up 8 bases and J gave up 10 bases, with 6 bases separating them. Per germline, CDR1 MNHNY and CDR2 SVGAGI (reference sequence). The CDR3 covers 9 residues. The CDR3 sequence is CASGGPQHF. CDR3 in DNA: TGTGCCAGCGGGGGTCCCCAGCATTTT.

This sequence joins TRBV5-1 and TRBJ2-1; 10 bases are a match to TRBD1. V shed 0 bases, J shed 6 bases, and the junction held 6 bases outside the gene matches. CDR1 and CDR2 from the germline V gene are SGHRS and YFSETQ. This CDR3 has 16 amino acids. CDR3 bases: TGCGCCAGCAGCTTGGATTGGGACAGGGGTCGCAATGAGCAGTTCTTC. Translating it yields CASSLDWDRGRNEQFF. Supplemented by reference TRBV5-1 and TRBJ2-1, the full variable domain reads KAGVTQTPRYLIKTRGQQVTLSCSPISGHRSVSWYQQTPGQGLQFLFEYFSETQRNKGNFPGRFSGRQFSNSRSEMNVSTLELGDSALYLCASSLDWDRGRNEQFFGPGTRLTVL.

This CDR3 reads CASSSPSGGAYYNEQFF. CDR3 sequence (DNA): TGTGCCAGTAGTAGCCCCAGCGGGGGTGCATACTACAATGAGCAGTTCTTC. This chain connects TRBV19 to TRBJ2-1, with 8 bases aligning to TRBD2. CDR1 LNHDA and CDR2 SQIVND come from the germline V gene (reference sequence). CDR3 size: 17 residues. J was trimmed by 3 bases and V by 4 bases; bases with no gene match: 11.

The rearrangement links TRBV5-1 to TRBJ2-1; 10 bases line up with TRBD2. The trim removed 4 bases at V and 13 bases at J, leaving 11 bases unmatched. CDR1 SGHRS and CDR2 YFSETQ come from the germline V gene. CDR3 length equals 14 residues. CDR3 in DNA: TGCGCCAGCAGCCCCGGCTCAGCGGGGGGGGAACAGTTCTTC. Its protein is CASSPGSAGGEQFF.

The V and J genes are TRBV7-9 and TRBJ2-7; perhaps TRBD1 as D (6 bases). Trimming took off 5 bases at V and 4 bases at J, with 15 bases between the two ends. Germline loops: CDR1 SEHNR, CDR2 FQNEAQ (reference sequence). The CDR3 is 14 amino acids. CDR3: CASSRTGFGYEQYF. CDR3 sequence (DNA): TGTGCCAGCAGCCGAACAGGGTTCGGGTACGAGCAGTACTTC.

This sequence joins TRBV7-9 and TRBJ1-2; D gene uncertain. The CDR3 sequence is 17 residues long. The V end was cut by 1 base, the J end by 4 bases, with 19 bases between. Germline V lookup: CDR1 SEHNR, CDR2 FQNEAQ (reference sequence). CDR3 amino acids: CASSLGGTGSKGYGYTF. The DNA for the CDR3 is TGTGCCAGCAGCTTAGGAGGAACGGGCTCCAAGGGCTATGGCTACACCTTC.

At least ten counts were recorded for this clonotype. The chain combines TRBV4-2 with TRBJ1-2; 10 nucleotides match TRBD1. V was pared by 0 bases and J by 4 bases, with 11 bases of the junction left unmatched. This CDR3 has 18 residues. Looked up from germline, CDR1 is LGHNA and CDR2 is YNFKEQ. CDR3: CASSQEPGGTGVGYGYTF. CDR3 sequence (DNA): TGTGCCAGCAGCCAAGAGCCTGGTGGGACAGGGGTTGGCTATGGCTACACCTTC.

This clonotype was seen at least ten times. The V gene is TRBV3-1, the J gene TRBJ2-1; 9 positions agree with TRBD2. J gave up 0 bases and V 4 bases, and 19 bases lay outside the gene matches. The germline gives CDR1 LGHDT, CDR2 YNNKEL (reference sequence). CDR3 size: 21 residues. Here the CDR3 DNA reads TGTGCCAGCAGCCCCGTACTCTTGCTCGAGCGGGGGGTAAACTCCTACAATGAGCAGTTCTTC. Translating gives CASSPVLLLERGVNSYNEQFF.

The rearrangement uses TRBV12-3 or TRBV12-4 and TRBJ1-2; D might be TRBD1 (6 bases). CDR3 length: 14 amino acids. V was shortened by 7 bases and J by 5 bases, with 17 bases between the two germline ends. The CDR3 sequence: CASTPVGGAYGYTF. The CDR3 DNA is TGTGCCAGCACCCCCGTTGGGGGGGCTTATGGCTACACCTTC.